The rows below give T cell receptor beta chains drawn from one sample of a study of CD8+ T cells in alopecia areata. The method was immunoSEQ multiplex PCR; TCRdb's version includes in-frame clones alone and lacks a portion of them. This table has around 250,000 clones, 65% to 70% appearing once. The sequenced sample was CD4+ T cells sorted from blood, obtained at week 0. The receptors were gathered from a human donor with alopecia areata. The CDR3 runs from the conserved cysteine through the conserved F or W. The D gene is left open where the match is weak. Rows give clone size only sometimes, using once, few, many, or a class for an expanded clone.

d_gene	abundance	v_gene	j_gene	CDR3nt	CDR3aa
-	-	TRBV6-5	TRBJ2-2	TGTGCCAGCAATCCCCTGGGGTACACCGGGGAGCTGTTTTTT	CASNPLGYTGELFF
-	-	TRBV5-5	TRBJ1-1	TGTGCCAGCAGCGCTCAGGGGAACACTGAAGCTTTCTTT	CASSAQGNTEAFF
-	-	TRBV5-1	TRBJ2-7	TGCGCCAGCAGCTTCAAAGGGGGGCCTCACCTCATCGAGCAGTACTTC	CASSFKGGPHLIEQYF
TRBD2	-	TRBV28	TRBJ2-3	TGTGCCAGCAGTTTAAAAGCTAGCGGAAACACAGATACGCAGTATTTT	CASSLKASGNTDTQYF
-	-	TRBV7-2	TRBJ1-4	TGTGCCAGCAGCCCAACGGGACCGCCTGAAAAACTGTTTTTT	CASSPTGPPEKLFF
-	-	TRBV30	TRBJ1-2	TGTGCCTGGAGTCATCCGGCAGGGGATGGCTACACCTTC	CAWSHPAGDGYTF
-	-	TRBV30	TRBJ1-4	TGTGCCTGGAGCTCACGCGATAGACTGTTTTTT	CAWSSRDRLFF
-	few	TRBV29-1	TRBJ2-1	TGCAGCGTTGCCGAGGACTCCTACAATGAGCAGTTCTTC	CSVAEDSYNEQFF
-	-	TRBV30	TRBJ1-2	TGTGCCTGGTCATGGACAGAAGTTGTTATGAACTATGGCTACACCTTC	CAWSWTEVVMNYGYTF
-	-	TRBV28	TRBJ2-1	TGTGCCAGCAGTTTAGGAAATGAGCAGTTCTTC	CASSLGNEQFF
TRBD1	-	TRBV29-1	TRBJ1-4	TGCAGCGTCGCTACAGGGGAACGCCATAATGAAAAACTGTTTTTT	CSVATGERHNEKLFF
-	-	TRBV4-1	TRBJ1-1	TGCGCCAGCAGCCCTCCGGTGGGCACTGAAGCTTTCTTT	CASSPPVGTEAFF
TRBD1	-	TRBV2	TRBJ1-2	TGTGCCAGCAGTGGGACAGGGGGACACTATGGCTACACCTTC	CASSGTGGHYGYTF
TRBD2	-	TRBV29-1	TRBJ2-3	TGCAGCTCCACTAGCGGGGGGGATACGCAGTATTTT	CSSTSGGDTQYF
-	-	TRBV11-2	TRBJ2-5	TGTGCCAGCAGCTTAGATGGATGGGAGACCCAGTACTTC	CASSLDGWETQYF
-	-	TRBV5-1	TRBJ2-2	TGCGCCAGCAGCTTGGCGGCAGGCTTCACCGGGGAGCTGTTTTTT	CASSLAAGFTGELFF
-	-	TRBV29-1	TRBJ1-2	TGCAGCGTTGGGGGCACGAACTATGGCTACACCTTC	CSVGGTNYGYTF
-	-	TRBV25-1	TRBJ2-1	TGTGCCAGCAGCGGGAAAGGGACCCCCTACAATGAGCAGTTCTTC	CASSGKGTPYNEQFF
-	-	TRBV5-6	TRBJ1-6	TGTGCCAGCAGCTTGGGTGGGGCCTATAATTCACCCCTCCACTTT	CASSLGGAYNSPLHF
TRBD1	once	TRBV30	TRBJ2-5	TGTGCCTGGACGGGACAGAACAACCAAGAGACCCAGTACTTC	CAWTGQNNQETQYF
-	-	TRBV2	TRBJ2-7	TGTGCCAGCAGTCGACAGGGAGGCTCCTACGAGCAGTACTTC	CASSRQGGSYEQYF
-	-	TRBV20-1	TRBJ1-2	TGCAGTGCTAGAGGTGGCTACACCTTC	CSARGGYTF
-	-	TRBV5-1	TRBJ1-1	TGCGCCAGCAGCTGGGGAGGGTCAGGTACGAACACTGAAGCTTTCTTT	CASSWGGSGTNTEAFF